The 30 T cell receptor beta chains given below trace back to one sample, sequenced in a study of blood T cell repertoires in COVID-19 (dated by TCRdb to about 2020). Library creation used the immunoSEQ multiplex PCR assay. Here the immuneACCESS table is served through TCRdb, limited to in-frame sequences with V and J called. Missing clones are a known gap in these copies; in checked studies unresolved V genes cover under half, and the rest lacks a known reason. A total of roughly 120,000 clones appear in this sample, 70% to 90% of them only once. The ten largest clones take up about 1% of the sample. Sequencing was performed on peripheral blood. All receptors come from a woman aged 45-65 years with active or convalescent COVID-19.

This chain links TRBV7-9 with TRBJ2-2; TRBD1 agrees at 7 bases. V lost 6 bases to trimming and J lost 5 bases; unmatched junction nucleotides: 6. Germline CDR1 and CDR2: SEHNR and FQNEAQ (reference sequence). The CDR3 has 14 residues. CDR3 sequence reads: CASSSQGQTGELFF. The CDR3 coding sequence is TGTGCCAGCAGTTCACAGGGGCAGACCGGGGAGCTGTTTTTT.

The chain recombines TRBV4-2 with TRBJ2-1, with unresolved D. The CDR3 contains 12 residues. The V gene's germline CDR1 is LGHNA and CDR2 YNFKEQ. V lost 5 bases and J 12 bases, leaving 14 bases between the germline ends. In nucleotides, the CDR3 is TGTGCCAGCAGCGCCCGCGCTGGTGGGCAGTTCTTC. Encoded protein: CASSARAGGQFF.

The chain joins TRBV21-1 to TRBJ1-5. TRBV21-1 is termed a pseudogene. The CDR3 extends over 16 amino acids. This chain's CDR3 is CASSKMRRSTNQPQHF. In nucleotides, the CDR3 is TGTGCCAGCAGCAAAATGAGGCGTAGTACCAATCAGCCCCAGCATTTT.

The J gene is TRBJ1-1, the V gene TRBV3-1 (or the pseudogene TRBV3-2), with TRBD1 identical over 7 bases. The CDR3 sequence is 15 residues long. J lost 4 bases, V lost 4 bases, and 9 bases had no gene match. The germline CDR1 and CDR2 sequences are LGHDT and YNNKEL (reference sequence). CDR3 protein: CASSPYDRDSTEAFF. The CDR3 bases are TGTGCCAGCAGCCCGTATGACAGGGACAGCACTGAAGCTTTCTTT.

The V call is TRBV7-3, the J call TRBJ2-1, with D perhaps matching TRBD2 (6 bases). The CDR3 runs 15 residues. CDR1 is SGHTA and CDR2 is FQGTGA in the germline V gene. V was pared by 4 bases and J by 0 bases, with 10 bases between. The CDR3 sequence: CASSSGADSYNEQFF. CDR3 in DNA: TGTGCCAGCAGCTCGGGAGCGGACTCCTACAATGAGCAGTTCTTC.

The sample holds a few counts of this clone. The chain recombines TRBV2 with TRBJ2-5; no firm D call. This CDR3 has 13 residues. V lost 8 bases and J 1 base, leaving 11 bases between the germline ends. The germline V gene has CDR1 SNHLY and CDR2 FYNNEI. The CDR3 loop reads CASGQRPQETQYF. The CDR3 nucleotides are TGTGCCAGCGGCCAGCGACCCCAAGAGACCCAGTACTTC.

V is TRBV5-4 and J is TRBJ2-3; 7 bases match TRBD2. Germline CDR1 reads SGHNT; CDR2 reads YYREEE (reference sequence). This CDR3 has 15 amino acids. V shed 1 base, J shed 0 bases, and the junction held 2 bases outside the gene matches. CDR3 protein: CASSLSSGSTDTQYF. The DNA for the CDR3 is TGTGCCAGCAGCTTGTCTAGCGGTAGCACAGATACGCAGTATTTT.

The chain employs TRBV19 and TRBJ2-1, with a weak D call TRBD1 (6 bases). The V and J ends lost 5 bases and 6 bases respectively, with 11 bases between them. Germline values: CDR1 LNHDA, CDR2 SQIVND (reference sequence). CDR3 length equals 13 residues. CDR3 DNA sequence: TGTGCCAGTAGTGTCCGGGACACCAATGAGCAGTTCTTC. The encoded protein is CASSVRDTNEQFF.

This sequence joins TRBV7-2 and TRBJ1-1; D gene ambiguous. Germline CDR1 is SGHTA and CDR2 is FQGNSA. Trimming took off 3 bases at V and 10 bases at J, with 9 bases between the two ends. This CDR3 region has 11 residues. CDR3 region: CASSFGEGAFF. CDR3 in DNA: TGTGCCAGCAGCTTCGGAGAGGGAGCTTTCTTT. Looking up the rest from reference TRBV7-2 and TRBJ1-1 gives the full variable domain: GAGVSQSPSNKVTEKGKDVELRCDPISGHTALYWYRQSLGQGLEFLIYFQGNSAPDKSGLPSDRFSAERTGGSVSTLTIQRTQQEDSAVYLCASSFGEGAFFGQGTRLTVV.

J is TRBJ1-2 and V is TRBV7-2; D gene uncertain. This CDR3 is 13 amino acids long. CDR1 and CDR2 (germline): SGHTA, FQGNSA. Trimming shortened V by 5 bases and J by 2 bases, and 9 bases separated the two germline ends. CDR3 sequence reads: CASSEVANYGYTF. The DNA for the CDR3 is TGTGCCAGCAGCGAGGTAGCCAACTATGGCTACACCTTC.

V is TRBV5-1 and J is TRBJ2-1; TRBD2 is a possible D gene (6 bases). The CDR3 totals 15 residues. The V and J ends lost 2 bases and 1 base respectively, with 10 bases between them. Germline values: CDR1 SGHRS, CDR2 YFSETQ. CDR3 in amino acids: CASSFSGSSYNEQFF. For the CDR3, the DNA is TGCGCCAGCAGCTTTAGCGGATCATCCTACAATGAGCAGTTCTTC.

The chain carries TRBV4-3 and TRBJ1-4, with TRBD1 identical over 9 bases. The CDR3 length is 15 residues. V gave up 1 base and J gave up 8 bases; unmatched junction bases: 5. Germline V gene sequence: CDR1 LGHNA, CDR2 YSLEER. The CDR3 bases are TGCGCCAGCAGCCAAGGAGGGGGGACAGGGGAAAAACTGTTTTTT. It codes for CASSQGGGTGEKLFF.

This rearrangement joins TRBV2 to TRBJ1-2; D ambiguous. CDR1 SNHLY and CDR2 FYNNEI come from the germline V gene. The CDR3 consists of 12 residues. V was shortened by 7 bases and J by 6 bases, with 12 bases between the two germline ends. The CDR3 nucleotides are TGTGCCAGCAATATGAATAGCGATGGCTACACCTTC. Translating gives CASNMNSDGYTF.

This chain uses TRBV7-8 with TRBJ2-5, with D tentatively TRBD2 (5 bases). This CDR3 contains 13 residues. The germline V gene has CDR1 SGHVS and CDR2 FQNEAQ. The germline V and J ends were trimmed by 3 bases and 9 bases, with 14 bases remaining between them. The CDR3 nucleotides read TGTGCCAGCAGCTTCTCCGGGGTTGAGGCCCAGTACTTC. It is translated as CASSFSGVEAQYF.

This clone has a handful of counts. V is TRBV7-9 and J is TRBJ2-7; 10 bases align to TRBD2. Germline V gives CDR1 SEHNR, CDR2 FQNEAQ (reference sequence). The CDR3 spans 16 residues. After removal of 1 base from V and 0 bases from J, the junction contained 3 bases not matched to a gene. CDR3 loop: CASSLDGLADSYEQYF. In DNA form, the CDR3 reads TGTGCCAGCAGCTTAGACGGACTAGCGGACTCCTACGAGCAGTACTTC. The full variable domain, its missing parts supplied by reference TRBV7-9 and TRBJ2-7, is DTGVSQNPRHKITKRGQNVTFRCDPISEHNRLYWYRQTLGQGPEFLTYFQNEAQLEKSRLLSDRFSAERPKGSFSTLEIQRTEQGDSAMYLCASSLDGLADSYEQYFGPGTRLTVT.

The chain recombines TRBV28 with TRBJ1-4; D unclear. Germline V CDR1 and CDR2: MDHEN, SYDVKM. This CDR3 spans 15 amino acids. The germline V and J ends were trimmed by 3 bases and 7 bases, with 15 bases remaining between them. CDR3: CASSFPGPGVEKLFF. The CDR3 nucleotides are TGTGCCAGCAGTTTCCCAGGCCCGGGAGTTGAAAAACTGTTTTTT.

The V and J genes are TRBV5-1 and TRBJ2-7, with TRBD2 as a possible D gene (5 bases). V was shortened by 4 bases and J by 2 bases, with 10 bases between the two germline ends. The CDR3 totals 13 residues. CDR1 is SGHRS and CDR2 is YFSETQ in the germline V gene. CDR3 in amino acids: CASSRDGTYEQYF. As DNA, the CDR3 is TGCGCCAGCAGCCGAGACGGGACCTACGAGCAGTACTTC.

The V call is TRBV3-1 (or the pseudogene TRBV3-2), the J call TRBJ2-3; no clear D. The CDR3 extends over 14 amino acids. Trimming stripped 3 bases from V and 0 bases from J, with 7 bases between. Germline CDR1 is LGHDT and CDR2 is YNNKEL (reference sequence). The DNA for the CDR3 is TGTGCCAGCAGCCACTCTCTTAGCACAGATACGCAGTATTTT. Its protein is CASSHSLSTDTQYF.

The chain employs TRBV19 and TRBJ2-5, with a possible D match to TRBD2 (6 bases). CDR1 and CDR2 (germline): LNHDA, SQIVND (reference sequence). V lost 7 bases and J lost 2, with 14 bases in between. This CDR3 has 14 residues. CDR3: CASTPQGLQETQYF. As DNA, the CDR3 is TGTGCCAGTACCCCCCAGGGACTTCAAGAGACCCAGTACTTC.

This clone showed up just a few times. CDR3 DNA sequence: TGTGCCAGCAGTTTAGGCCTCAGCAATCAGCCCCAGCATTTT. Translation: CASSLGLSNQPQHF. The V gene is TRBV28, the J gene TRBJ1-5, with unresolved D. The V and J ends lost 2 bases and 1 base respectively, with 6 bases between them. Looked up from germline, CDR1 is MDHEN and CDR2 is SYDVKM. This CDR3 region has 14 residues. The whole variable domain, filled in from reference TRBV28 and TRBJ1-5, reads DVKVTQSSRYLVKRTGEKVFLECVQDMDHENMFWYRQDPGLGLRLIYFSYDVKMKEKGDIPEGYSVSREKKERFSLILESASTNQTSMYLCASSLGLSNQPQHFGDGTRLSIL.

This sequence joins TRBV19 and TRBJ2-4; D possibly corresponds to TRBD2 (6 bases). The CDR3 extends over 13 amino acids. V was trimmed by 1 base and J by 8 bases, leaving 9 bases between them. CDR1 LNHDA and CDR2 SQIVND come from the germline V gene (reference sequence). DNA of the CDR3: TGTGCCAGTAGTATAGTCGGGGGAGACATTCAGTACTTC. Amino acids: CASSIVGGDIQYF.

The rearrangement uses TRBV19 and TRBJ2-3; D gene ambiguous. Trimming stripped 5 bases from V and 2 bases from J, with 5 bases between. CDR1 and CDR2 from the germline V gene are LNHDA and SQIVND (reference sequence). This CDR3 spans 12 amino acids. CDR3 DNA sequence: TGTGCCAGTAGTCGTAACACAGATACGCAGTATTTT. This encodes CASSRNTDTQYF.

Comments on this clone: An end of the junction does not agree with germline; a read error may underlie this. The chain recombines TRBV4-2 with TRBJ2-7; 9 bases line up with TRBD1. The CDR3 sequence is 15 residues long. CDR1 and CDR2 (germline): LGHNA, YNFKEQ. CDR3 DNA sequence: TGTGCCAGCAACCAAGACAGGGGGAAGGGGTACGAGCAGTACTTC. The encoded protein is CASNQDRGKGYEQYF.

The chain employs TRBV4-2 and TRBJ1-1, with TRBD1 identical over 8 bases. This CDR3 spans 14 amino acids. With 1 base clipped from V and 5 bases from J, the junction kept 3 bases outside the gene matches. Germline values: CDR1 LGHNA, CDR2 YNFKEQ. The CDR3 bases are TGTGCCAGCAGCCAAGGGACAGGGCAAACTGAAGCTTTCTTT. The encoded protein is CASSQGTGQTEAFF.

The gene calls are TRBV19 and TRBJ2-6, with TRBD1 identical over 9 bases. Per the germline V gene, CDR1 is LNHDA and CDR2 is SQIVND (reference sequence). The CDR3 extends over 18 amino acids. V lost 3 bases and J lost 3; bases outside the gene matches: 9. CDR3 DNA: TGTGCCAGTAGTATTTTGCGGGACAGGGTTGTTGGGGCCAACGTCCTGACTTTC. It specifies CASSILRDRVVGANVLTF.

The chain combines TRBV7-8 with TRBJ1-5; weak D call: TRBD1 (6 bases). Per germline, CDR1 SGHVS and CDR2 FQNEAQ. CDR3 length equals 15 residues. V lost 0 bases to trimming and J lost 9 bases, with 15 bases between them. CDR3 bases: TGTGCCAGCAGCTTAGCGAACGAGGGGGAGCGGCCCCAGCATTTT. It codes for CASSLANEGERPQHF.

The genes are TRBV7-3 and TRBJ2-2; TRBD2 matches at 15 bases. Per germline, CDR1 SGHTA and CDR2 FQGTGA. V gave up 3 bases and J gave up 4 bases; unmatched junction bases: 3. This CDR3 spans 17 amino acids. The CDR3 region has the DNA TGTGCCAGCAGCTTTGGGACTAGCGGGAGGCCCACCGGGGAGCTGTTTTTT. Its protein is CASSFGTSGRPTGELFF.

The gene calls are TRBV19 and TRBJ1-1, with D uncertain. The CDR3 consists of 15 residues. The germline CDR1 and CDR2 sequences are LNHDA and SQIVND (reference sequence). The ends were cut back, 5 bases at V and 3 bases at J, with 16 bases in the middle. The chain's CDR3 is CASSLGWGSDTEAFF. The CDR3 DNA sequence: TGTGCCAGTAGTCTGGGATGGGGTAGCGACACTGAAGCTTTCTTT.

The rearrangement links TRBV12-5 to TRBJ2-1; 7 bases align to TRBD1. This CDR3 is built from 16 residues. Germline loops: CDR1 LGHNT, CDR2 FRNRAP. V shed 1 base, J shed 1 base, and the junction held 4 bases outside the gene matches. CDR3 coding DNA: TGTGCTAGTGGTTTGGGAGGGGGCTCGTCCTACAATGAGCAGTTCTTC. It yields the protein CASGLGGGSSYNEQFF. Together with reference TRBV12-5 and TRBJ2-1, the CDR3 gives the full variable domain: DARVTQTPRHKVTEMGQEVTMRCQPILGHNTVFWYRQTMMQGLELLAYFRNRAPLDDSGMPKDRFSAEMPDATLATLKIQPSEPRDSAVYFCASGLGGGSSYNEQFFGPGTRLTVL.

This clone was picked up a small number of times. This chain connects TRBV7-3 to TRBJ2-1; TRBD2 aligns across 8 bases. This CDR3 is built from 13 residues. Germline V gene sequence: CDR1 SGHTA, CDR2 FQGTGA. J was trimmed by 7 bases and V by 3 bases; bases with no gene match: 2. The CDR3 DNA reads as TGTGCCAGCAGCTTGCCGGGAGGGAATGAGCAGTTCTTC. It specifies CASSLPGGNEQFF.